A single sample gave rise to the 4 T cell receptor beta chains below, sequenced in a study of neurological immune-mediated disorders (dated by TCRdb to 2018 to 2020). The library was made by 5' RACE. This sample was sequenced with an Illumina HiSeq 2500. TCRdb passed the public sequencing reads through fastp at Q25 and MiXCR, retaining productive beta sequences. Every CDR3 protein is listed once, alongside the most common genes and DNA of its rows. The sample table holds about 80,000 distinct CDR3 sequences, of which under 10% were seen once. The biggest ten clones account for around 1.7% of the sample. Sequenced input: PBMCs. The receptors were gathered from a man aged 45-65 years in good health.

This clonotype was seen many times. CDR3 sequence (DNA): TGTGCCAGCAGCCGCTGGACAGGGGCCCTCGGGGGAGCTTTCTTT. Protein sequence: CASSRWTGALGGAFF. The J gene is TRBJ1-1, the V gene TRBV27; TRBD1 matches 9 bases. The CDR3 spans 15 residues. CDR1 is MNHEY, CDR2 SMNVEV, per germline (reference sequence). The V and J ends lost 6 bases and 10 bases, in that order; junction bases with no gene match: 15.

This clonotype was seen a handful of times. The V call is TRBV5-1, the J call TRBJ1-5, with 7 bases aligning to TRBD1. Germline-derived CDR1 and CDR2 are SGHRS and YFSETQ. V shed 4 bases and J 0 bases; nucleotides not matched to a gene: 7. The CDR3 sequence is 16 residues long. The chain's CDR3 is CASSRDSPYSNQPQHF. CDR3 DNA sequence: TGCGCCAGCAGCAGGGACAGCCCCTATAGCAATCAGCCCCAGCATTTT.

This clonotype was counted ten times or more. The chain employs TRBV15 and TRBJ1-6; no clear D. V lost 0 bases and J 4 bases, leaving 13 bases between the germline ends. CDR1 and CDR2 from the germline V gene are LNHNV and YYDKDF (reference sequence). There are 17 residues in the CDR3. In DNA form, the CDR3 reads TGTGCCACCAGCAGAGATTGGGTTCCCTCTTATAATTCACCCCTCCACTTT. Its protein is CATSRDWVPSYNSPLHF.

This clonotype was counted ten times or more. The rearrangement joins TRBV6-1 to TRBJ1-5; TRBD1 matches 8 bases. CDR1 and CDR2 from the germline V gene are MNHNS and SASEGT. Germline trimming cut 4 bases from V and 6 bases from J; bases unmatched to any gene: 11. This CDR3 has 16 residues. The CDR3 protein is CASSGIVAGGSQPQHF. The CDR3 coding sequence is TGTGCCAGCAGTGGAATTGTGGCAGGGGGCTCTCAGCCCCAGCATTTT.